The present T cell receptor (beta chain) was sequenced within a study of cytomegalovirus exposure and HLA in healthy donors. Overall study results and limits: It was confirmed in vitro that three of the CMV-associated chains were specific for CMV antigens. 150 to 200 TCR beta chains were listed as cytomegalovirus-associated. Reports indicate that TCR beta sequences accurately predicted the HLA-A and HLA-B alleles of most subjects.

Points on this clone: The target antigen is unknown.

V lost 5 bases to trimming and J lost 6 bases; unmatched junction nucleotides: 9. The CDR3 has 15 amino acids. Germline-derived CDR1 and CDR2 are KGHSH and LQKENI. 60 Vbeta and 13 Jbeta primers were used in PCR. Here immunoSEQ multiplex PCR was the method, and the copy in TCRdb shows in-frame clones only, minus some. The table shows about 120,000 clones, with roughly 15% occurring only once. The J gene is TRBJ2-3, the V gene TRBV18; 9 bases are a match to TRBD2. The TCR was taken from a woman younger than 35 in good health and CMV-seronegative. The sample comprised PBMCs. The CDR3 sequence: CASSRVAGDGDTQYF. The CDR3 DNA is TGTGCCAGCTCAAGGGTAGCGGGAGATGGCGATACGCAGTATTTT.